Here is one T cell receptor beta chain with its context. Its antigen is not identified. This sample was included in a study of cytomegalovirus exposure and HLA in healthy donors. Study details: Previous work identified 95 million to 120 million unique TCR beta sequences from around 200 million T cells. Around four fifths of approximately 400 genotyped donors fell in the Caucasian-associated ancestry cluster.

Donors consisted of healthy bone marrow donors. General study results and limits: One variant, a missense change in DCLRE1C, was linked in a later analysis to TCR beta V- and J-gene trimming.

Trimming took 0 bases from V and 6 from J; bases not matched to a gene: 3. The CDR3 is made up of 14 amino acids. Per germline, CDR1 SGHRS and CDR2 YFSETQ. Use of 60 Vbeta and 13 Jbeta primers characterized the PCR. The method was immunoSEQ multiplex PCR; TCRdb's version includes in-frame clones alone and lacks a portion of them. The profile covers over 150,000 clones, with roughly two thirds appearing a single time and 3.5% to 5% taken by the ten largest. The chain combines TRBV5-1 with TRBJ1-5; TRBD1 agrees at 7 bases. Sequencing was carried out using PBMCs. The source of this sequence is a woman under 30 in good health and CMV-seropositive. For the CDR3, the DNA is TGCGCCAGCAGCTTGGGACAGGGAGCTCAGCCCCAGCATTTT. Amino acid sequence: CASSLGQGAQPQHF.